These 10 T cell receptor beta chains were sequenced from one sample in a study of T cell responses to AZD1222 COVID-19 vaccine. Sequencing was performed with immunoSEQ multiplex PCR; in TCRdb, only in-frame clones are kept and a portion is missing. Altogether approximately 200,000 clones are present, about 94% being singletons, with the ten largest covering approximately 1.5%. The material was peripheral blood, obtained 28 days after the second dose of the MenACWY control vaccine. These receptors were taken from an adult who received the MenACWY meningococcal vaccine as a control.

The CDR3 region is CASSLVASGRATDTQYF. CDR3 in DNA: TGTGCCAGCAGCTTAGTCGCTAGCGGGAGGGCCACAGATACGCAGTATTTT. The rearrangement uses TRBV11-2 and TRBJ2-3, with 12 positions matching TRBD2. Germline CDR1 SGHAT, CDR2 FQNNGV. The V gene end was trimmed by 1 base and the J gene end by 2 bases; junction bases not matched to a gene: 4. The length of the CDR3 is 17 residues.

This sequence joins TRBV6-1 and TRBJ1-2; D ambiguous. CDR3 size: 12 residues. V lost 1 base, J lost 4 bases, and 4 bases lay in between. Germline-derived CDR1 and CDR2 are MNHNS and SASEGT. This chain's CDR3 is CASSEEGYGYTF. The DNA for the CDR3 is TGTGCCAGCAGTGAAGAGGGCTATGGCTACACCTTC.

The CDR3 sequence: CATSDAVKFGPEEQYF. CDR3 DNA: TGTGCCACCAGTGACGCCGTTAAATTTGGGCCTGAGGAGCAGTACTTC. V gene TRBV24-1 combines with J gene TRBJ2-7, with D hard to call. Trimming took 4 bases from V and 7 from J, leaving 22 bases between them. Germline assignment: CDR1 KGHDR and CDR2 SFDVKD. CDR3 length: 16 residues.

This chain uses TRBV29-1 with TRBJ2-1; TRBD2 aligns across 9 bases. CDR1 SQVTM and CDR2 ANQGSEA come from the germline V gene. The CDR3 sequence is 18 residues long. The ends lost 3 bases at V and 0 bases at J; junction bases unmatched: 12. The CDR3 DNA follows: TGCAGCGTTGATTACCCCTTGGGTAGCGGGAGCTCCTACAATGAGCAGTTCTTC. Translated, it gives CSVDYPLGSGSSYNEQFF.

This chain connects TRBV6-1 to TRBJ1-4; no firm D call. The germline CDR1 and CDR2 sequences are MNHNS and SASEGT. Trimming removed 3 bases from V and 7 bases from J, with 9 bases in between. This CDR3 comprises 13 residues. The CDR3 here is CASSEVVREKLFF. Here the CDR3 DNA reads TGTGCCAGCAGTGAGGTTGTCCGTGAAAAACTGTTTTTT.

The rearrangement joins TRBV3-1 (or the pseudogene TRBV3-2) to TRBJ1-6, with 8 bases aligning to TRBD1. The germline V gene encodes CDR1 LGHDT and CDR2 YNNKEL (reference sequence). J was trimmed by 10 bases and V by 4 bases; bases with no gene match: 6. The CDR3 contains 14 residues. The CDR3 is CASSPGTGNSPLHF. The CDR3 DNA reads TGTGCCAGCAGCCCCGGGACAGGCAACTCACCCCTCCACTTT.

In DNA form, the CDR3 reads TGTGCCAGCAGCCCGAGGGCAGGGGAGGACTATGGCTACACCTTC. The encoded protein is CASSPRAGEDYGYTF. The genes are TRBV9 and TRBJ1-2; possible D gene TRBD1, 6 bases. Germline CDR1 reads SGDLS; CDR2 reads YYNGEE. The CDR3 totals 15 residues. The germline V and J ends were trimmed by 4 bases and 3 bases, with 16 bases remaining between them.

The CDR3 here is CASSLQGGFTEAFF. CDR3 bases: TGTGCCAGCAGTTTACAGGGAGGGTTCACTGAAGCTTTCTTT. The rearrangement uses TRBV28 and TRBJ1-1; weak D call: TRBD1 (5 bases). The CDR3 covers 14 residues. V gave up 2 bases and J gave up 4 bases, with 11 bases separating them. Germline lookup yields CDR1 MDHEN and CDR2 SYDVKM.

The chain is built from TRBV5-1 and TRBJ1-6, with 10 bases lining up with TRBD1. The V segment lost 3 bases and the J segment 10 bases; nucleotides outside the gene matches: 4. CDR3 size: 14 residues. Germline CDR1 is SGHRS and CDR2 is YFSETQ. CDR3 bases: TGCGCCAGCAGCTCCGGGACAGGGGAGTCACCCCTCCACTTT. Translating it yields CASSSGTGESPLHF.

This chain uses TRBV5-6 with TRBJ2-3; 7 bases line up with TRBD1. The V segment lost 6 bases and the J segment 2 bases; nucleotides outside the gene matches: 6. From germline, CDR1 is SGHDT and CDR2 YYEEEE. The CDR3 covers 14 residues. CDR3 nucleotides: TGTGCCAGCATTCTGACAGGGATCACAGATACGCAGTATTTT. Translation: CASILTGITDTQYF.